This record covers a single T cell receptor beta chain. This sample was taken from a study of shared clonotypes between healthy human individuals. The CDR3 length is 16 residues. After removal of 10 bases from V and 1 base from J, the junction contained 13 bases not matched to a gene. CDR1 is MDHEN and CDR2 is SYDVKM in the germline V gene. Terminally differentiated effector memory CD45RA+ cells were excluded by CCR7 positive selection of CD45RO-negative cells. The assay was immunoSEQ multiplex PCR, and TCRdb's table has in-frame clones only and misses some. The sample lists under 2,000,000 clones; around 96% were seen once.

The chain uses TRBV28 and TRBJ1-1; 9 nucleotides agree with TRBD1. Sequencing was performed on naive CD8+ T cells sorted from blood. The origin of this receptor is a man aged 18 to 29 in good health. CDR3 protein: CAINSNPGQGNTEAFF. CDR3 bases: TGTGCCATCAACTCTAATCCGGGACAGGGGAACACTGAAGCTTTCTTT.